This passage covers 24 T cell receptor beta chains from one sample sequenced in a study of blood T cell repertoires in COVID-19. Sequenced by immunoSEQ multiplex PCR; TCRdb stores in-frame clones only, minus some. The repertoire consists of 150,000 to 200,000 clones, with roughly 88% occurring once and the leading ten covering 6.9%. Input material: peripheral blood. Receptors were obtained from a man aged 80 or over with COVID-19, enrolled during active disease.

The chain combines TRBV2 with TRBJ1-2; perhaps TRBD1 as D (5 bases). Germline CDR1 is SNHLY and CDR2 is FYNNEI. The CDR3 is 13 amino acids. Trimming removed 11 bases from V and 1 base from J, with 14 bases in between. In DNA form, the CDR3 reads TGTGCCCGTCGAGAGACAGATAACTATGGCTACACCTTC. Protein sequence: CARRETDNYGYTF.

Here the CDR3 DNA reads TGCGCCAGCAGCCAAGCATGGAGACAGGGGAGGGTCTACAATGAGCAGTTCTTC. Protein: CASSQAWRQGRVYNEQFF. The rearrangement links TRBV4-3 to TRBJ2-1; TRBD1 might be the D (8 bases). Trimming removed 1 base at V and 3 bases at J, with 19 bases between. Germline CDR1 and CDR2: LGHNA and YSLEER. The CDR3 is 18 residues long.

This clone appeared a single time. This chain uses TRBV24-1 with TRBJ1-5; 7 bases fit TRBD1. Losses at the gene ends were 3 bases for V and 9 bases for J; bases not matched to a gene: 4. The V gene's germline CDR1 is KGHDR and CDR2 SFDVKD. This CDR3 is 13 amino acids long. CDR3 residues: CATSDTGVVPQHF. As DNA, the CDR3 is TGTGCCACCAGTGATACAGGGGTTGTGCCCCAGCATTTT.

The chain employs TRBV4-2 and TRBJ2-3; D remains ambiguous. The CDR3 consists of 15 residues. Trimming took 4 bases from V and 4 from J, leaving 15 bases between them. Germline V gene data show CDR1 as LGHNA and CDR2 as YNFKEQ. CDR3 sequence: CASSLYTEGSDTQYF. The CDR3 DNA sequence: TGTGCCAGCAGCCTATATACAGAAGGTTCAGATACGCAGTATTTT.

The CDR3 bases are TGTGCCAGTAGTATTTGGACAGGGCAGAACGGGGAGCTGTTTTTT. Translating it yields CASSIWTGQNGELFF. This chain uses TRBV19 with TRBJ2-2; TRBD1 matches at 8 bases. The V gene end was trimmed by 3 bases and the J gene end by 7 bases; junction bases not matched to a gene: 7. Germline CDR1 LNHDA, CDR2 SQIVND (reference sequence). The length of the CDR3 is 15 residues.

The J gene is TRBJ1-2, the V gene TRBV11-2, with a tentative D call TRBD1 (6 bases). With 7 bases removed from V and 5 bases from J, the gap between germline ends came to 11 bases. Germline CDR1 reads SGHAT; CDR2 reads FQNNGV. The CDR3 loop spans 12 amino acids. CDR3 residues: CASTAQGYGYTF. The CDR3 nucleotides read TGTGCCAGCACCGCACAGGGATATGGCTACACCTTC.

The J gene is TRBJ2-1, the V gene TRBV5-1; a weak D match, TRBD2 (5 bases). The CDR3 sequence is 15 residues long. V lost 0 bases, J lost 3 bases, and 10 bases lay in between. Germline V lookup: CDR1 SGHRS, CDR2 YFSETQ. CDR3 nucleotide sequence: TGCGCCAGCAGCTTGGAATCTCGGGACTACAATGAGCAGTTCTTC. This gives the protein CASSLESRDYNEQFF.

The chain is built from TRBV6-4 and TRBJ2-7, with 7 bases aligning to TRBD1. The germline V gene has CDR1 MRHNA and CDR2 SNTAGT. The V gene end was trimmed by 6 bases and the J gene end by 7 bases; junction bases not matched to a gene: 9. The CDR3 covers 13 residues. CDR3 in DNA: TGTGCCAGCAGGTACAGGGGTGTGTGGGAGCAGTACTTC. It translates to CASRYRGVWEQYF.

This clone was counted once. The V call is TRBV11-2, the J call TRBJ2-3; D is ambiguous. CDR1 SGHAT and CDR2 FQNNGV come from the germline V gene. This CDR3 has 16 amino acids. Trimming removed 2 bases from V and 0 bases from J, with 12 bases in between. CDR3 DNA sequence: TGTGCCAGCAGCTTAATAAGTAAGACTAGCACAGATACGCAGTATTTT. Encoded protein: CASSLISKTSTDTQYF.

The chain is built from TRBV6-4 and TRBJ2-2; the D gene is possibly TRBD2 (6 bases). CDR1 and CDR2 from the germline V gene are MRHNA and SNTAGT. This CDR3 spans 15 amino acids. V was shortened by 3 bases and J by 5 bases, with 13 bases between the two germline ends. The CDR3, as DNA: TGTGCCAGCAGTGATGAGGGACTGGCAACCGGGGAGCTGTTTTTT. Translated, it gives CASSDEGLATGELFF.

V gene TRBV5-1 combines with J gene TRBJ2-7; tentatively, D is TRBD2 (5 bases). There are 13 residues in the CDR3. Trimming left V 4 bases short and J 4 bases short, with 12 bases between. Germline V gene lookup returns CDR1 SGHRS and CDR2 YFSETQ. CDR3 bases: TGCGCCAGCAGCAAGATTCGGGGTTACGAGCAGTACTTC. It encodes CASSKIRGYEQYF.

This chain links TRBV4-2 with TRBJ1-3; D is ambiguous. Looked up from germline, CDR1 is LGHNA and CDR2 is YNFKEQ. The V end was cut by 2 bases, the J end by 0 bases, with 5 bases between. The CDR3 extends over 14 amino acids. The DNA for the CDR3 is TGTGCCAGCAGCCAACCGAGCTCTGGAAACACCATATATTTT. It is translated as CASSQPSSGNTIYF.

The chain couples TRBV7-9 to TRBJ2-5; D uncertain. V gave up 1 base and J gave up 4 bases, with 7 bases separating them. The CDR3 has 13 residues. Germline assignment: CDR1 SEHNR and CDR2 FQNEAQ (reference sequence). CDR3 sequence: CASSLGVLETQYF. CDR3 sequence (DNA): TGTGCCAGCAGCTTAGGCGTCCTAGAGACCCAGTACTTC.

The chain combines TRBV5-4 with TRBJ2-1, with D perhaps matching TRBD2 (5 bases). V was shortened by 0 bases and J by 4 bases, with 14 bases between the two germline ends. Looked up from germline, CDR1 is SGHNT and CDR2 is YYREEE (reference sequence). CDR3 length: 16 residues. The CDR3 DNA sequence: TGTGCCAGCAGCTTGGAACGAGGGATAAGGTACAATGAGCAGTTCTTC. Its protein is CASSLERGIRYNEQFF.

This clone has a handful of counts. The rearrangement joins TRBV2 to TRBJ1-1; weak D call: TRBD1 (5 bases). Trimming cost V 6 bases and J 8 bases, with 10 bases left between them. The CDR3 loop spans 11 amino acids. Per the germline V gene, CDR1 is SNHLY and CDR2 is FYNNEI. The CDR3 sequence: CASRENREAFF. The CDR3 nucleotides are TGTGCCAGCAGGGAAAACAGGGAAGCTTTCTTT.

This clone occurred once. The chain employs TRBV2 and TRBJ1-5; TRBD1 might be the D (6 bases). The length of the CDR3 is 14 residues. V lost 6 bases and J 6 bases, leaving 15 bases between the germline ends. CDR1 and CDR2 from the germline V gene are SNHLY and FYNNEI. The DNA for the CDR3 is TGTGCCAGCAGAGGGACGCTACAGGGTCAGCCCCAGCATTTT. This translates into CASRGTLQGQPQHF.

CDR3: CASSRQDRQYF. CDR3 coding DNA: TGTGCCAGCAGTCGACAGGATCGGCAGTACTTC. The chain joins TRBV6-5 to TRBJ2-7, with D perhaps TRBD1 (6 bases). Germline-derived CDR1 and CDR2 are MNHEY and SVGAGI. V dropped 5 bases and J dropped 9 bases, with 11 bases sitting between them. The CDR3 is 11 amino acids.

The chain has TRBV4-3 and TRBJ1-6; D uncertain. This CDR3 is built from 13 residues. The V and J ends lost 1 base and 7 bases respectively, with 5 bases between them. Per germline, CDR1 LGHNA and CDR2 YSLEER. CDR3 sequence reads: CASSQGLNSPLHF. In nucleotides, the CDR3 is TGCGCCAGCAGCCAAGGACTGAATTCACCCCTCCACTTT.

The genes are TRBV2 and TRBJ1-2; weak D call: TRBD1 (5 bases). CDR3 length equals 13 residues. Trimming removed 6 bases from V and 2 bases from J, with 10 bases in between. Germline V lookup: CDR1 SNHLY, CDR2 FYNNEI. DNA of the CDR3: TGTGCCAGCAGCTCGACAGAGAACTATGGCTACACCTTC. Translating it yields CASSSTENYGYTF.

This clone was counted between two and nine times. V usage is TRBV27 and J usage is TRBJ1-6; TRBD1 is a possible D gene (6 bases). Germline V CDR1 and CDR2: MNHEY, SMNVEV (reference sequence). Trimming shortened V by 5 bases and J by 8 bases, and 13 bases separated the two germline ends. CDR3 size: 14 residues. DNA for the CDR3: TGTGCCAGCAGTATTACAGGGCGAGATTCACCCCTCCACTTT. It is translated as CASSITGRDSPLHF.

J is TRBJ1-4 and V is TRBV5-5; TRBD1 agrees at 9 bases. CDR3 length equals 15 residues. Germline V lookup: CDR1 SGHKS, CDR2 YYEKEE (reference sequence). Trimming removed 4 bases from V and 6 bases from J; junction bases left unmatched: 7. CDR3 coding DNA: TGTGCCAGCAGCACACGCCGGGACAGGGATGAAAAACTGTTTTTT. The encoded protein is CASSTRRDRDEKLFF. Full variable domain (missing parts from reference TRBV5-5 and TRBJ1-4): DAGVTQSPTHLIKTRGQQVTLRCSPISGHKSVSWYQQVLGQGPQFIFQYYEKEERGRGNFPDRFSARQFPNYSSELNVNALLLGDSALYLCASSTRRDRDEKLFFGSGTQLSVL.

The genes are TRBV3-1 (or the pseudogene TRBV3-2) and TRBJ1-2; a possible D gene is TRBD1 (5 bases). The CDR3 has 14 amino acids. Germline V gives CDR1 LGHDT, CDR2 YNNKEL (reference sequence). Trimming took 0 bases from V and 7 from J, leaving 12 bases between them. In DNA, the CDR3 is TGTGCCAGCAGCCAAGATCGGCGGGGGATTGGCTACACCTTC. It specifies CASSQDRRGIGYTF.

V usage is TRBV9 and J usage is TRBJ2-3; D ambiguous. This CDR3 region has 13 residues. The V and J ends lost 0 bases and 8 bases respectively, with 10 bases between them. Germline values: CDR1 SGDLS, CDR2 YYNGEE. This CDR3 reads CASSVVIGGTQYF. The CDR3 nucleotides are TGTGCCAGCAGCGTAGTTATTGGCGGTACGCAGTATTTT.

This clone has a single count. V gene TRBV5-8 combines with J gene TRBJ1-4; the D gene is possibly TRBD1 (6 bases). CDR1 is SGHTS, CDR2 YDEGEE, per germline. The CDR3 consists of 15 residues. V dropped 4 bases and J dropped 5 bases, with 15 bases sitting between them. Written as DNA, the CDR3 is TGTGCCAGCAGCCCCCGGGAGGGGGACAATGAAAAACTGTTTTTT. Its translation: CASSPREGDNEKLFF.